The sequence of this TCR beta chain was determined in a study of blood T cell repertoires in COVID-19. Across the study: Sites in the United States, Italy and Spain provided acute and convalescent COVID-19 samples. PBMCs, B-cell-depleted T cells, or T cells were the source of the cDNA or gDNA that made up the material.

Methods used by the authors: How many nucleated cells were present was estimated from reference gene primer amplification. Sequencing was performed with immunoSEQ multiplex PCR; in TCRdb, only in-frame clones are kept and a portion is missing. V and J calls and clone size are copied from that table; D and trimming were computed from the DNA. Of 99,000 or so clones listed, 75% to 90% are singletons. The CDR3 covers 15 residues. Trimming took 2 bases from V and 5 from J; bases not matched to a gene: 6. Germline CDR1 reads MNHNS; CDR2 reads SASEGT. Sequencing used peripheral blood. The clonotype comes from a man between 60 and 70 years old with acute or convalescent COVID-19. The V call is TRBV6-1, the J call TRBJ1-2; 9 bases match TRBD1. The CDR3 nucleotides read TGTGCCAGCAGTGAATGGGGACAGGGAGGTTATGGCTACACCTTC. Amino acids: CASSEWGQGGYGYTF.